This is a list of T cell receptor beta chains from one sample in a study of naive and memory T cell subsets. TCRdb used MiXCR to reprocess the 5' RACE reads, holding one entry per CDR3 protein. The table records about 62,000 distinct CDR3 sequences, more than 6% of them present only once. The receptors originated from a female donor in good health. Each CDR3 is given with its conserved first and last residue. D genes are given only for firm matches. Clone size is not always given. Where it is, it says once, few, many or a class for expanded clones.

>TRBV7-3|TRBJ2-3|.|.
CASSLLGKDPRNTQYF
TGTGCCAGCAGCTTACTAGGCAAGGATCCCAGAAATACGCAGTATTTT
>TRBV6-6|TRBJ1-1|.|TRBD1
CASRGQEGADTEAFF
TGTGCCAGCAGAGGCCAAGAGGGGGCCGACACTGAAGCTTTCTTT
>TRBV11-2|TRBJ2-6|.|TRBD1
CASSRQGASGTNVLTF
TGTGCCAGCAGCAGACAGGGGGCTTCTGGGACCAACGTCCTGACTTTC
>TRBV14|TRBJ2-1|many|TRBD2
CASSATSGTTFYNEQFF
TGTGCCAGCAGCGCGACATCGGGGACTACATTCTACAATGAGCAGTTCTTC
>TRBV3-1|TRBJ2-7|.|TRBD1
CASTQRDRDYEQYF
TGTGCCAGCACCCAAAGGGACAGGGATTACGAGCAGTACTTC
>TRBV28|TRBJ2-1|few|TRBD2
CASSSRLAGGFGNEQFF
TGTGCCAGCAGTTCTAGACTAGCGGGAGGCTTTGGAAATGAGCAGTTCTTC
>TRBV28|TRBJ2-5|few|TRBD2
CASSLPPSGKETQYF
TGTGCCAGCAGTCTCCCACCTAGCGGGAAAGAGACCCAGTACTTC
>TRBV5-1|TRBJ2-1|.|.
CASSLGVLTYNEQFF
TGCGCCAGCAGCCTAGGAGTACTCACCTACAATGAGCAGTTCTTC
>TRBV2|TRBJ1-4|many|.
CASSSRPLNEKLFF
TGTGCCAGCTCCTCTAGGCCGCTTAATGAAAAACTGTTTTTT
>TRBV6-1|TRBJ1-5|.|.
CASSDTELPQHF
TGTGCCAGCAGTGACACGGAGTTGCCCCAGCATTTT
>TRBV18|TRBJ2-3|many|.
CASSPRGALRTDTQYF
TGTGCCAGCTCACCACGGGGGGCACTAAGGACAGATACGCAGTATTTT
>TRBV6-6|TRBJ1-1|few|.
CASSYSSPTKRGHMNTEAFF
TGTGCCAGCAGTTACTCTAGTCCGACAAAACGAGGCCATATGAACACTGAAGCTTTCTTT
>TRBV12-3/TRBV12-4|TRBJ1-4|.|.
CASSSYIYRASNEKLFF
TGTGCCAGCAGCTCTTATATATACAGGGCCTCTAATGAAAAACTGTTTTTT
>TRBV27|TRBJ1-6|.|TRBD1
CASRVHGTGLGNSPLHF
TGTGCCAGCAGAGTTCACGGGACAGGCCTGGGTAATTCACCCCTCCACTTT
>TRBV12-3/TRBV12-4|TRBJ2-1|.|.
CASSIGRGLEGNEQFF
TGTGCCAGCAGTATCGGGAGGGGGCTCGAGGGCAATGAGCAGTTCTTC
>TRBV5-1|TRBJ2-1|.|TRBD1
CASSSTGDEQFF
TGCGCCAGCAGCTCAACAGGGGATGAGCAGTTCTTC
>TRBV5-4|TRBJ2-4|few|TRBD2
CAYGAGGPSIQYF
TGTGCCTACGGTGCGGGGGGGCCGTCCATTCAGTACTTC
>TRBV2|TRBJ1-4|many|.
CATQPLGANEKLFF
TGTGCCACCCAACCCCTAGGAGCTAATGAAAAACTGTTTTTT
>TRBV29-1|TRBJ2-1|many|TRBD2
CSVVGREGPHNEQFF
TGCAGCGTTGTGGGGCGGGAGGGCCCCCACAATGAGCAGTTCTTC
>TRBV4-1|TRBJ2-1|few|TRBD2
CASSQTSAGGYNEQFF
TGCGCCAGCAGCCAAACTTCGGCGGGGGGATACAATGAGCAGTTCTTC
>TRBV5-4|TRBJ2-3|few|TRBD1
CASSPRTGWSTDTQYF
TGTGCCAGCAGCCCGAGGACAGGGTGGAGCACAGATACGCAGTATTTT
>TRBV7-9|TRBJ2-1|few|TRBD2
CASSPSGGSYNEQFF
TGTGCCAGCAGCCCTAGCGGGGGCTCCTACAATGAGCAGTTCTTC
>TRBV9|TRBJ2-3|many|TRBD2
CASSERGGAGATDTQYF
TGTGCCAGCAGCGAGAGGGGCGGAGCGGGGGCGACAGATACGCAGTATTTT
>TRBV18|TRBJ2-1|few|.
CASSPSASDYNEQFF
TGTGCCAGCTCACCATCCGCTAGCGACTACAATGAGCAGTTCTTC
>TRBV12-3/TRBV12-4|TRBJ2-2|.|.
CASSLRTGDPGELFF
TGTGCCAGCAGTTTACGCACGGGGGATCCCGGGGAGCTGTTTTTT
>TRBV4-2|TRBJ1-1|.|.
CASSQGIAENTEAFF
TGTGCCAGCAGCCAAGGAATAGCAGAGAACACTGAAGCTTTCTTT
>TRBV3-1|TRBJ1-1|many|.
CASSQEGTSTEAFF
TGTGCCAGCAGCCAAGAGGGAACATCAACTGAAGCTTTCTTT
>TRBV28|TRBJ2-2|few|.
CASSPGGMNTGELFF
TGTGCCAGCAGCCCCGGCGGAATGAACACCGGGGAGCTGTTTTTT
>TRBV25-1|TRBJ2-1|.|.
CASTVSGHNEQFF
TGTGCCAGCACCGTTAGCGGACACAATGAGCAGTTCTTC
>TRBV20-1|TRBJ1-1|few|TRBD1
CSASSGTGHSEAFF
TGCAGTGCCAGCTCCGGGACAGGACACTCTGAAGCTTTCTTT
>TRBV27|TRBJ1-1|many|.
CASASKVWGPTEAFF
TGTGCCAGCGCCTCAAAAGTTTGGGGCCCCACTGAAGCTTTCTTT
>TRBV18|TRBJ2-7|many|.
CASSLGPPRTYEQYF
TGTGCCAGCTCTCTCGGACCACCTCGTACCTACGAGCAGTACTTC
>TRBV6-1|TRBJ1-1|.|.
CASSEIHTSTEAFF
TGTGCCAGCAGTGAAATACATACTTCTACTGAAGCTTTCTTT
>TRBV6-6|TRBJ1-5|few|TRBD1
CASSLNPGQGNQPQHF
TGTGCCAGCAGTTTAAACCCGGGACAGGGCAATCAGCCCCAGCATTTT
>TRBV11-2|TRBJ2-7|many|TRBD1
CASSLRGPGGYEQYF
TGTGCCAGCAGCTTACGAGGCCCAGGGGGATACGAGCAGTACTTC
>TRBV10-3|TRBJ2-3|.|.
CAISRTSTDTQYF
TGTGCCATCAGCCGGACTAGCACAGATACGCAGTATTTT
>TRBV29-1|TRBJ2-1|many|.
CSVEDPRGGQFF
TGCAGCGTTGAAGATCCCCGGGGAGGGCAGTTCTTC
>TRBV5-1|TRBJ2-3|many|.
CASSLAGLSTDTQYF
TGCGCCAGCAGCTTGGCAGGTCTTAGCACAGATACGCAGTATTTT
>TRBV12-5|TRBJ2-5|many|.
CASGLDKTQYF
TGTGCTAGTGGTTTGGACAAGACCCAGTACTTC